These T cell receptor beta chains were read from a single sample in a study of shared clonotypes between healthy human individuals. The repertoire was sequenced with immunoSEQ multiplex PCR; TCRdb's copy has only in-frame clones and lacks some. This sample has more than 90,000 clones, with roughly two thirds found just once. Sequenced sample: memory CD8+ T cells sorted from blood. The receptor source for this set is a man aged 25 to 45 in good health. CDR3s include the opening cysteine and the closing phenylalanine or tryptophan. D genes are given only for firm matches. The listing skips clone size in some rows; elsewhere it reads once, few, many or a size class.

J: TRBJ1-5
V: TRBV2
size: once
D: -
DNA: TGTGCCACCAGCTGGGGCGGTAGTCAGCCCCAGCATTTT
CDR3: CATSWGGSQPQHF

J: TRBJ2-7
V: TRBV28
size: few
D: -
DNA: TGTGCCAGCAGTCCCTACATGACTAGTTATTCCGAGCAGTACTTC
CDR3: CASSPYMTSYSEQYF

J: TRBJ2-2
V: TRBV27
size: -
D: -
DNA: TGTGCCACAAGCCCTGGGCTTGACACCGGGGAGCTGTTTTTT
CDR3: CATSPGLDTGELFF

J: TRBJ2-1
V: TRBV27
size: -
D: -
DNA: TGTGCCAGCAGTTTGTCCCTTATGGATGAGCAGTTCTTC
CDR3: CASSLSLMDEQFF

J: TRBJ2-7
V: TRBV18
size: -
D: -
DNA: TGTGCCAGCTCACCAGCGTTCCGGCGGACACCCACCTACGAGCAGTACTTC
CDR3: CASSPAFRRTPTYEQYF

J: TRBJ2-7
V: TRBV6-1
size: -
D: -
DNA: TGTGCCAGCAGTGAATTACAGGGAGGGGGGTACGAGCAGTACTTC
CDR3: CASSELQGGGYEQYF

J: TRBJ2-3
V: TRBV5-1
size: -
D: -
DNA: TGCGCCAGCAGCTCCGAGGACATCTCCACAGATACGCAGTATTTT
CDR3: CASSSEDISTDTQYF

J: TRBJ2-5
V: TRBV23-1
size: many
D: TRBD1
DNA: TGCGCCAGCAGTCAATTGGACAGGGGGGAGACCCAGTACTTC
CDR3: CASSQLDRGETQYF

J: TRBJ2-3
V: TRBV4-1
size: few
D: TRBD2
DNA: TGCGCCAGCAGCCAAGATGGAGGCTTGGGAGGGGATACGCAGTATTTT
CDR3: CASSQDGGLGGDTQYF

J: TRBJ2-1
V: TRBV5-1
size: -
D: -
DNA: TGCGCCAGCAGTTGGGGTCAGGGATATGAGCAGTTCTTC
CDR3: CASSWGQGYEQFF

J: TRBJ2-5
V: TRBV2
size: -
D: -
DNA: TGTGCCAGCAGGTCAGCGACGGAGACCCAGTACTTC
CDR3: CASRSATETQYF

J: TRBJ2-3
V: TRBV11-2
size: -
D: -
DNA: TGTGCCAGCAGCTTAGGTGGAGGGGGTAAGAGCACAGATACGCAGTATTTT
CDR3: CASSLGGGGKSTDTQYF

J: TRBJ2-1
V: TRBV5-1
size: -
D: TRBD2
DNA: TGCGCCAGCAGCGCATTAAAACCCGGGACTAGCGTCTCCTACAATGAGCAGTTCTTC
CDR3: CASSALKPGTSVSYNEQFF

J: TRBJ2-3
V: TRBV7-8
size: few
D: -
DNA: TGTGCCAGCAGCTTAAAAAGGGCTGCAGATACGCAGTATTTT
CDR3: CASSLKRAADTQYF

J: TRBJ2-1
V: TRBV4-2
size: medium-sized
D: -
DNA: TGTGCCAGCAGCCAAGCTGGGGAATCTTACAATGAGCAGTTCTTC
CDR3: CASSQAGESYNEQFF

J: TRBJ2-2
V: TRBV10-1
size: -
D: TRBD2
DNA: TGCGCCAGCAGTCAGAGCGGGAGGGCGTACACCGGGGAGCTGTTTTTT
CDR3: CASSQSGRAYTGELFF

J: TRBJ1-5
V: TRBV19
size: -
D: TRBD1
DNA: TGTGCCAGCACGACAGGGGGGGAATATAGCAATCAGCCCCAGCATTTT
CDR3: CASTTGGEYSNQPQHF

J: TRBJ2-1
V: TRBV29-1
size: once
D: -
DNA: TGCAGCGTCCACGGGGTTGAGCAGTTCTTC
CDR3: CSVHGVEQFF

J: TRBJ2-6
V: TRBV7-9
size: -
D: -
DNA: TGTGCCAGCAGCCCCCGGGGGCTAACGGGTGGGGCCAACGTCCTGACTTTC
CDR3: CASSPRGLTGGANVLTF

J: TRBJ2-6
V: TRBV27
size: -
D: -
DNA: TGTGCCAGCAGTTCTGGGGCCAACGTCCTGACTTTC
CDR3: CASSSGANVLTF

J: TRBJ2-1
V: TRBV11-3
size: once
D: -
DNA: TGTGCCAGCAGCTACAGGTACAATGAGCAGTTCTTC
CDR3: CASSYRYNEQFF

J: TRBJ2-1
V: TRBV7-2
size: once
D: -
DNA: TGTGCCAGCAGCGCGTCTAGCGAGCAGTTCTTC
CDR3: CASSASSEQFF

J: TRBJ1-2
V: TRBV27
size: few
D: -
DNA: TGTGCCAGCAGTAAGAGCAAACTCTATGGCTACACCTTC
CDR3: CASSKSKLYGYTF

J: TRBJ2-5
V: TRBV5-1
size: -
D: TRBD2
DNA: TGCGCCAGCAGGTGGGGGGGTGCTCAAGAGACCCAGTACTTC
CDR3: CASRWGGAQETQYF

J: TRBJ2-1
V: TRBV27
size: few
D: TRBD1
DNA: TGTGCCAGCAGTTGGGGACAGGTGGCCAATGAGCAGTTCTTC
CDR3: CASSWGQVANEQFF

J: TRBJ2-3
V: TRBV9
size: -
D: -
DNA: TGTGCCAGCAGCGTAGAGGGATGGGGGGCCAGCGCCGATACGCAGTATTTT
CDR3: CASSVEGWGASADTQYF

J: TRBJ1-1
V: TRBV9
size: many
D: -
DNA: TGTGCCAGCAGCGTGCTACAGGGTGAAGCTTTCTTT
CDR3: CASSVLQGEAFF

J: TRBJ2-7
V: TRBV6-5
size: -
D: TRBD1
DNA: TGTGCCAGCAGTAATACAGGGGCCTACGAGCAGTACTTC
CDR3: CASSNTGAYEQYF

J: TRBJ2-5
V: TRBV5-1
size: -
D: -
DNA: TGCGCCAGCAGGGGACTGGAGACCCAGTACTTC
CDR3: CASRGLETQYF

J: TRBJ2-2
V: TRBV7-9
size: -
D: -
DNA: TGTGCCAGCAGCTTATTGTCCGGATACACCGGGGAGCTGTTTTTT
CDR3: CASSLLSGYTGELFF

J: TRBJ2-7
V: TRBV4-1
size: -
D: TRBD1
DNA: TGCGCCAGCAGCCACTTAGACAGGGGAGACTACGAGCAGTACTTC
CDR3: CASSHLDRGDYEQYF

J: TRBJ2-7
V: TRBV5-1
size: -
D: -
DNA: TGCGCCAGCAGCTCCTCTGCAGGGTCAACCTACGAGCAGTACTTC
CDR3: CASSSSAGSTYEQYF

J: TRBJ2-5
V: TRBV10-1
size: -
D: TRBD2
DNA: TGCGCCAGCAGTGAGTCGGGACTAGGGGAGACCCAGTACTTC
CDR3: CASSESGLGETQYF

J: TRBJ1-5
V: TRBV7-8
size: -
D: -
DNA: TGTGCCAGCAGCGCGACAGGAATTGGGTATCAGCCCCAGCATTTT
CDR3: CASSATGIGYQPQHF

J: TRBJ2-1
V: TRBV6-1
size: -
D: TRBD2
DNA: TGTGCCAGCAGTATCCTAGCGGGAGGGAATAATGAGCAGTTCTTC
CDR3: CASSILAGGNNEQFF

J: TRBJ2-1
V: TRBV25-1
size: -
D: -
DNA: TGTGCCAGCTCCCCCTCGGGGGACGTTAATGAGCAGTTCTTC
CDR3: CASSPSGDVNEQFF

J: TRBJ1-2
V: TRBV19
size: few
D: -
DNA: TGTGCCAGTAGTGGAGAAAACAACGCTAACTATGGCTACACCTTC
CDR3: CASSGENNANYGYTF

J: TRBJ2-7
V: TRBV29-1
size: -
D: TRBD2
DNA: TGCAGCGCTACCGGGACTAGCGACTCCTACGAGCAGTACTTC
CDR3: CSATGTSDSYEQYF

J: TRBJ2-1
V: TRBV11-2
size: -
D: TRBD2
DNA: TGTGCCAGCAGAAACCCCCGGGCGGCGGGAGGGAACAATGAGCAGTTCTTC
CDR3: CASRNPRAAGGNNEQFF

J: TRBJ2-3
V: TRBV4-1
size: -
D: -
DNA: TGCGCCAGCAGCCAAGATCTGGCACAGAGCACAGATACGCAGTATTTT
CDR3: CASSQDLAQSTDTQYF

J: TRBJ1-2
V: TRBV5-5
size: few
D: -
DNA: TGTGCCAGCAGCTCCTCTTCATCTCACAGGGTTGATCATGGCTACACCTTC
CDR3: CASSSSSSHRVDHGYTF

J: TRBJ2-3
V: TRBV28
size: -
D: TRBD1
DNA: TGTGCCAGCAGTCCGGGACAGGGGGCCGGGGATACGCAGTATTTT
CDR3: CASSPGQGAGDTQYF

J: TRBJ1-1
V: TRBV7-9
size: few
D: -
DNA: TGTGCCAGCAGCTTTATATTAGCGAACACTGAAGCTTTCTTT
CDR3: CASSFILANTEAFF

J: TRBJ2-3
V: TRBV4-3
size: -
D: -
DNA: TGCGCCAGCAGCCAAGAAATCCTAAGCACAGATACGCAGTATTTT
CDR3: CASSQEILSTDTQYF

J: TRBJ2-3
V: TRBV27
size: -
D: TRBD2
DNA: TGTGCCAGCAGTCCCCTAGCGGGAGGAGGAGGTACGCAGTATTTT
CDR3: CASSPLAGGGGTQYF

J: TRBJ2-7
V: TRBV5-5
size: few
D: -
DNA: TGTGCCAGCAGCTTAAGTTGGGGATACGAGCAGTACTTC
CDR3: CASSLSWGYEQYF

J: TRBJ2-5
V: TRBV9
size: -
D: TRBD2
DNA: TGTGCCAGCAGCCCTGAGTTGGGACTAGCAAGTGAGCAGTACTTC
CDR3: CASSPELGLASEQYF

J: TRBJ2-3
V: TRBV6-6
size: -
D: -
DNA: TGTGCCAGCAAGGCAGGACCCGGTGTAGGTACGCAGTATTTT
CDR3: CASKAGPGVGTQYF

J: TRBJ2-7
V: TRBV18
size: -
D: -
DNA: TGTGCCAGCTCTCCCGTCGGCAGGGCCCACGAGCAATACTTC
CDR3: CASSPVGRAHEQYF

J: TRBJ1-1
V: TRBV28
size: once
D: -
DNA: TGTGCCAGCAACGTCCGTCAGAGAAACACTGAAGCTTTCTTT
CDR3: CASNVRQRNTEAFF

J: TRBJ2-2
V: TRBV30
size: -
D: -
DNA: TGTGCCTGGAGTTTACGGTGGGGTAACACCGGGGAGCTGTTTTTT
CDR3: CAWSLRWGNTGELFF

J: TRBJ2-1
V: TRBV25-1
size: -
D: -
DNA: TGTGCCAGCAGTGAATGGGAAGCTAGGGGAGGAAATGAGCAGTTCTTC
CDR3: CASSEWEARGGNEQFF

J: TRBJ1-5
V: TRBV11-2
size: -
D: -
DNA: TGTGCCAGCAGCTTAGTTTCTGGGGCCAATCAGCCCCAGCATTTT
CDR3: CASSLVSGANQPQHF

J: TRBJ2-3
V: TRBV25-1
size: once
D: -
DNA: TGTGCCAGCAGTCCAAAGACGGGAAAAGGGAGCACAGATACGCAGTATTTT
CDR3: CASSPKTGKGSTDTQYF

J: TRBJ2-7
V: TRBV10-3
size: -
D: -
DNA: TGTGCCATCAGTGAGCCAGGGGTTTACGAGCAGTACTTC
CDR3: CAISEPGVYEQYF

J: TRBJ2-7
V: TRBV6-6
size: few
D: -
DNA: TGTGCCAGCAGGGACAGTTCCTACGAGCAGTACTTC
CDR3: CASRDSSYEQYF